These 32 T cell receptor beta chains were all obtained from the same sample, sequenced in a study of blood T cell repertoires in COVID-19 (dated by TCRdb to 2020 to 2022). The library was produced with the immunoSEQ multiplex PCR assay. Entries here come from immuneACCESS through TCRdb and include only in-frame sequences with V and J called. Some clones fail to appear in such tables; in the studies checked, an unresolved V gene covers under half of the shortfall, and the cause of the remainder is unknown. For this sample there are approximately 170,000 clones; 88% appear just once. The leading ten clones occupy about 8.4% of the sample. The sequenced material came from PBMCs or T cells enriched from blood (not recorded which). The receptor source for this set is a woman aged 18 to 35 who had recovered from COVID-19.

The chain has TRBV6-1 and TRBJ1-1, with D unresolved. Germline V gives CDR1 MNHNS, CDR2 SASEGT. The CDR3 consists of 15 residues. V dropped 3 bases and J dropped 1 base, with 12 bases sitting between them. CDR3 nucleotide sequence: TGTGCCAGCAGTGATATCGGACGGGAGAACACTGAAGCTTTCTTT. It translates to CASSDIGRENTEAFF.

The gene calls are TRBV2 and TRBJ2-7; 13 positions agree with TRBD2. This CDR3 contains 18 residues. CDR1 and CDR2 from the germline V gene are SNHLY and FYNNEI. V lost 6 bases and J lost 4; bases outside the gene matches: 15. The CDR3 here is CASRQGLAGVVWTYEQYF. Here the CDR3 DNA reads TGTGCCAGCAGACAAGGACTAGCGGGAGTGGTCTGGACTTACGAGCAGTACTTC. Full variable domain (missing parts from reference TRBV2 and TRBJ2-7): EPEVTQTPSHQVTQMGQEVILRCVPISNHLYFYWYRQILGQKVEFLVSFYNNEISEKSEIFDDQFSVERPDGSNFTLKIRSTKLEDSAMYFCASRQGLAGVVWTYEQYFGPGTRLTVT.

Regarding this clone: Compared with germline, one end of the junction differs, possibly owing to a read error. The chain employs TRBV10-2 and TRBJ1-2; the match to TRBD1 covers 11 bases. This CDR3 region has 13 residues. The germline V gene encodes CDR1 WSHSY and CDR2 SAAADI. CDR3 coding DNA: TGCGCCAGCAGAGGACAGGGGGCATATGCCTACACCTTC. Translating gives CASRGQGAYAYTF.

This chain connects TRBV6-6 to TRBJ2-5; D uncertain. V was shortened by 5 bases and J by 1 base, with 23 bases between the two germline ends. This CDR3 is built from 18 residues. Per the germline V gene, CDR1 is MNHNY and CDR2 is SVGAGI (reference sequence). Here the CDR3 reads CASSPRPSAQTTQETQYF. The DNA for the CDR3 is TGTGCCAGCAGTCCCCGCCCGTCGGCCCAGACAACCCAAGAGACCCAGTACTTC.

This rearrangement joins TRBV6-5 to TRBJ2-7, with 8 nucleotides matching TRBD1. J gave up 9 bases and V 6 bases, and 7 bases lay outside the gene matches. This CDR3 region has 12 residues. Per the germline V gene, CDR1 is MNHEY and CDR2 is SVGAGI. The CDR3: CASSRGQGWQYF. CDR3 coding DNA: TGTGCCAGCAGCCGCGGACAGGGATGGCAGTACTTC.

The chain employs TRBV15 and TRBJ2-2, with TRBD1 matching over 7 bases. Trimming cost V 5 bases and J 2 bases; bases outside gene matches: 8. Germline V lookup: CDR1 LNHNV, CDR2 YYDKDF (reference sequence). This CDR3 spans 16 amino acids. The CDR3, as DNA: TGTGCCACCAGCGCTCGGGACAGCCTAAACACCGGGGAGCTGTTTTTT. Translated: CATSARDSLNTGELFF.

This rearrangement joins TRBV28 to TRBJ1-4; D is possibly TRBD1 (6 bases). The CDR3 length is 13 residues. Trimming stripped 6 bases from V and 2 bases from J, with 7 bases between. From germline, CDR1 is MDHEN and CDR2 SYDVKM. DNA for the CDR3: TGTGCCAGCAGAAGGGGGACTAATGAAAAACTGTTTTTT. Translating gives CASRRGTNEKLFF.

The gene calls are TRBV29-1 and TRBJ2-3, with 13 nucleotides matching TRBD2. Germline V lookup: CDR1 SQVTM, CDR2 ANQGSEA. CDR3 length: 14 amino acids. Unmatched junction bases numbered 4, after V lost 6 bases and J lost 4 bases. CDR3 sequence: CSVWTSGRPDTQYF. The CDR3 DNA is TGCAGCGTCTGGACTAGCGGGAGACCAGATACGCAGTATTTT.

The chain combines TRBV3-1 (or the pseudogene TRBV3-2) with TRBJ2-1, with D uncertain. Trimming shortened V by 5 bases and J by 5 bases, and 13 bases separated the two germline ends. CDR3 length: 14 amino acids. Germline CDR1 LGHDT, CDR2 YNNKEL (reference sequence). CDR3 DNA: TGTGCCAGCAGCTCACGGGTGGCCGACAATGAGCAGTTCTTC. As protein: CASSSRVADNEQFF.

This clone has just one count. The chain recombines TRBV28 with TRBJ2-1; TRBD2 aligns across 8 bases. After removal of 3 bases from V and 7 bases from J, the junction contained 11 bases not matched to a gene. The CDR3 consists of 16 residues. CDR1 is MDHEN and CDR2 is SYDVKM in the germline V gene. In DNA form, the CDR3 reads TGTGCCAGCAGTTTGCCTCGGGAGGGGGGCGAAAATGAGCAGTTCTTC. Translation gives CASSLPREGGENEQFF.

The chain joins TRBV6-5 to TRBJ2-3; 7 nucleotides align to TRBD2. Losses at the gene ends were 8 bases for V and 0 bases for J; bases not matched to a gene: 2. Per the germline V gene, CDR1 is MNHEY and CDR2 is SVGAGI. The length of the CDR3 is 13 residues. CDR3 amino acids: CASGGGSTDTQYF. The CDR3 DNA follows: TGTGCCAGCGGGGGGGGGAGCACAGATACGCAGTATTTT.

This chain connects TRBV28 to TRBJ2-1; 13 nucleotides align to TRBD2. The J segment lost 8 bases and the V segment lost 6 bases, leaving 10 bases of the junction unmatched. This CDR3 comprises 16 residues. Germline V gives CDR1 MDHEN, CDR2 SYDVKM. In DNA, the CDR3 is TGTGCCAGCAGGCAAACTAGCGGGAGGGCCTGGGATGAGCAGTTCTTC. Protein: CASRQTSGRAWDEQFF.

The V gene is TRBV28, the J gene TRBJ2-7, with TRBD2 as a possible D gene (6 bases). The ends were cut back, 6 bases at V and 3 bases at J, with 12 bases in the middle. From germline, CDR1 is MDHEN and CDR2 SYDVKM. The CDR3 is 13 amino acids. The CDR3 sequence: CASSDLGGYEQYF. The CDR3 coding sequence is TGTGCCAGCAGCGACCTGGGGGGCTACGAGCAGTACTTC.

The genes are TRBV11-2 and TRBJ2-3, with 7 bases aligning to TRBD2. The CDR3 has 16 amino acids. The V segment lost 1 base and the J segment 2 bases; nucleotides outside the gene matches: 6. In germline, CDR1 is SGHAT, CDR2 FQNNGV. CDR3 DNA: TGTGCCAGCAGCTTAGGAGCGCTAGCGGCCACAGATACGCAGTATTTT. It codes for CASSLGALAATDTQYF.

The chain uses TRBV5-5 and TRBJ2-4; TRBD2 might be the D (6 bases). The ends were cut back, 6 bases at V and 0 bases at J, with 16 bases in the middle. The CDR3 loop spans 16 amino acids. CDR1 is SGHKS and CDR2 is YYEKEE in the germline V gene (reference sequence). Written as DNA, the CDR3 is TGTGCCAGCACGCTTATTACGGGACTAGCCAAAAACATTCAGTACTTC. Its translation is CASTLITGLAKNIQYF. The full variable domain, with the rest looked up from reference TRBV5-5 and TRBJ2-4, is DAGVTQSPTHLIKTRGQQVTLRCSPISGHKSVSWYQQVLGQGPQFIFQYYEKEERGRGNFPDRFSARQFPNYSSELNVNALLLGDSALYLCASTLITGLAKNIQYFGAGTRLSVL.

The chain is built from TRBV6-2 or TRBV6-3 and TRBJ1-5, with D hard to call. Trimming removed 1 base from V and 4 bases from J, with 8 bases in between. Per germline, CDR1 MNHEY and CDR2 SVGEGT. The CDR3 runs 14 residues. The CDR3 region is CASSYFTENQPQHF. Here the CDR3 DNA reads TGTGCCAGCAGTTACTTCACAGAGAATCAGCCCCAGCATTTT.

This sequence joins TRBV5-1 and TRBJ2-1; TRBD2 matches 13 bases. Losses at the gene ends were 4 bases for V and 9 bases for J; bases not matched to a gene: 10. The CDR3 totals 16 residues. Germline CDR1 is SGHRS and CDR2 is YFSETQ. The CDR3 DNA sequence: TGCGCCAGCAGCGAAGGGGCGGGACTAGCGGGACGTGAGCAGTTCTTC. Its protein product is CASSEGAGLAGREQFF. Drawing the rest from reference TRBV5-1 and TRBJ2-1, the complete variable domain is KAGVTQTPRYLIKTRGQQVTLSCSPISGHRSVSWYQQTPGQGLQFLFEYFSETQRNKGNFPGRFSGRQFSNSRSEMNVSTLELGDSALYLCASSEGAGLAGREQFFGPGTRLTVL.

V is TRBV4-1 and J is TRBJ1-4; D perhaps matches TRBD1 (6 bases). CDR1 MGHRA and CDR2 YSYEKL come from the germline V gene. The CDR3 is made up of 16 amino acids. V lost 4 bases and J lost 0, with 12 bases in between. The CDR3 loop is CASSLDRGTTNEKLFF. The CDR3 DNA follows: TGCGCCAGCAGCCTAGATAGGGGGACAACTAATGAAAAACTGTTTTTT.

CDR3 amino acids: CASPGQGGSPLHF. The CDR3 DNA follows: TGTGCCAGCCCTGGACAGGGAGGTTCACCCCTCCACTTT. The V gene is TRBV12-3 or TRBV12-4, the J gene TRBJ1-6, with 8 bases fitting TRBD1. V lost 8 bases, J lost 9 bases, and 6 bases stayed unmatched. This CDR3 is built from 13 residues.

The V gene is TRBV3-1 (or the pseudogene TRBV3-2), the J gene TRBJ1-1, with D possibly matching TRBD1 (5 bases). The CDR3 length is 14 residues. Germline loops: CDR1 LGHDT, CDR2 YNNKEL (reference sequence). The germline V and J ends were trimmed by 1 base and 4 bases, with 10 bases remaining between them. CDR3 region: CASSQGTGGTEAFF. Written as DNA, the CDR3 is TGTGCCAGCAGCCAAGGTACGGGGGGCACTGAAGCTTTCTTT.

The rearrangement joins TRBV7-9 to TRBJ1-5; D is uncertain. Germline-derived CDR1 and CDR2 are SEHNR and FQNEAQ (reference sequence). The CDR3 loop spans 13 amino acids. The germline V and J ends were trimmed by 5 bases and 3 bases, with 8 bases remaining between them. The CDR3, as DNA: TGTGCCAGCAGCACGACAAACAATCAGCCCCAGCATTTT. Protein: CASSTTNNQPQHF.

CDR3 in amino acids: CASSPEGTDTQYF. For the CDR3, the DNA is TGTGCCAGCAGCCCCGAGGGCACAGATACGCAGTATTTT. V usage is TRBV7-9 and J usage is TRBJ2-3, with D hard to call. The CDR3 contains 13 residues. Trimming left V 5 bases short and J 1 base short, with 7 bases between. Germline V lookup: CDR1 SEHNR, CDR2 FQNEAQ (reference sequence).

This chain connects TRBV13 to TRBJ2-1, with TRBD2 matching 15 bases. The length of the CDR3 is 18 residues. The germline gives CDR1 PRHDT, CDR2 FYEKMQ (reference sequence). V trimming: 5 bases; J trimming: 0 bases; junction bases outside the gene matches: 5. In nucleotides, the CDR3 is TGTGCCAGCAGCCCTGGACTAGCGGGAGGGCCCTCCTACAATGAGCAGTTCTTC. Its translation: CASSPGLAGGPSYNEQFF.

V gene TRBV27 combines with J gene TRBJ2-1, with a possible D match to TRBD1 (5 bases). This CDR3 is 12 amino acids long. CDR1 and CDR2 (germline): MNHEY, SMNVEV (reference sequence). The V end lost 7 bases, the J end lost 7 bases, and 11 bases lay between the germline ends. The CDR3 loop is CASTRGGNEQFF. The CDR3 DNA is TGTGCCAGCACTAGGGGTGGGAATGAGCAGTTCTTC.

The rearrangement links TRBV7-3 to TRBJ1-1; 10 bases fit TRBD1. CDR1 and CDR2 from the germline V gene are SGHTA and FQGTGA. Trimming took 4 bases from V and 8 from J; bases not matched to a gene: 4. The CDR3 is 13 residues long. The CDR3 sequence is CASSSWTGGEAFF. The DNA of the CDR3 is TGTGCCAGCAGCTCCTGGACAGGGGGAGAAGCTTTCTTT.

The rearrangement uses TRBV12-3 or TRBV12-4 and TRBJ1-1; perhaps TRBD1 as D (5 bases). The CDR3 totals 13 residues. The V end was cut by 5 bases, the J end by 4 bases, with 11 bases between. This chain's CDR3 is CASSPGGFTEAFF. As DNA, the CDR3 is TGTGCCAGCAGTCCCGGGGGATTCACTGAAGCTTTCTTT.

The gene calls are TRBV5-1 and TRBJ2-5; the match to TRBD1 covers 7 bases. The CDR3 loop spans 14 amino acids. Trimming at V came to 4 bases and at J to 1 base, leaving 4 bases not matched to a gene. Germline V gene data show CDR1 as SGHRS and CDR2 as YFSETQ. For the CDR3, the DNA is TGCGCCAGCAGCCTGTGGGACAGCCAAGAGACCCAGTACTTC. Translating it yields CASSLWDSQETQYF.

V gene TRBV2 combines with J gene TRBJ2-5; TRBD2 aligns across 13 bases. Germline-derived CDR1 and CDR2 are SNHLY and FYNNEI. V dropped 7 bases and J dropped 5; count of bases not matched to a gene: 10. The CDR3 spans 16 residues. CDR3 sequence reads: CASTAGTSGGAETQYF. The CDR3 DNA is TGTGCCAGCACTGCGGGAACTAGCGGGGGGGCGGAGACCCAGTACTTC.

This rearrangement joins TRBV3-1 (or the pseudogene TRBV3-2) to TRBJ2-2, with unresolved D. This CDR3 has 13 amino acids. Trimming removed 4 bases at V and 6 bases at J, with 9 bases between. Germline values: CDR1 LGHDT, CDR2 YNNKEL (reference sequence). The CDR3: CASSPRPAGELFF. The CDR3 DNA is TGTGCCAGCAGCCCCCGCCCGGCCGGGGAGCTGTTTTTT.

The chain couples TRBV5-6 to TRBJ2-7; TRBD2 aligns across 13 bases. The germline V gene has CDR1 SGHDT and CDR2 YYEEEE. J gave up 3 bases and V 2 bases, and 5 bases lay outside the gene matches. The CDR3 is 16 residues long. The CDR3 region has the DNA TGTGCCAGCAGCTTTTACTGGACTAGCGGGAGCTACGAGCAGTACTTC. Protein: CASSFYWTSGSYEQYF.

The J gene is TRBJ2-3, the V gene TRBV10-3; maybe TRBD2 (6 bases). The CDR3 extends over 16 amino acids. Germline V CDR1 and CDR2: ENHRY, SYGVKD. Trimming left V 0 bases short and J 2 bases short, with 12 bases between. CDR3 sequence (DNA): TGTGCCATCAGTGAGTCCCGTGGGAGGTACACAGATACGCAGTATTTT. Translated, it gives CAISESRGRYTDTQYF.

This sequence joins TRBV10-3 and TRBJ1-2, with D tentatively TRBD1 (6 bases). Germline CDR1 is ENHRY and CDR2 is SYGVKD. The CDR3 has 14 residues. Trimming pared 5 bases from V and 1 base from J, leaving 11 bases between. The CDR3 nucleotides read TGTGCCATCAGTCAGACAGGATTTAACTATGGCTACACCTTC. Translating it yields CAISQTGFNYGYTF.